This TCR beta chain was documented in a study of T cells in localized non-small cell lung cancer (dated by TCRdb to 2020 to 2021). At the level of the whole study: The study analyzed T cell repertoires of approximately 240 early-stage NSCLC patients, comparing tumors and uninvolved tumor-adjacent lungs. All 240 or so NSCLC patients in the cohort were treatment-naive and had localized lung tumors that were resected. A mean age of 66.3 years was recorded for the NSCLC patients, of whom roughly 130 were male and more than 85 were female. Overall results and qualifications from the work: Longer overall survival was associated with higher T cell density in blood, whereas shorter survival was associated with higher clonality in adjacent lung. A median of around 57 of the top 100 tumor clones were detected in paired uninvolved adjacent lung, and 25 to 35 of these tumor clones were also found among the top 100 clones of the paired uninvolved adjacent lung. Multi-region tumor sequencing was not performed, so intratumor heterogeneity could not be excluded. Since the design was exploratory, TCR variables were selected using unadjusted p-values with no false-discovery rate correction. Uninvolved tumor-adjacent lung showed the highest T cell clonality, higher than tumor, which suggests more focused antigenic responses in the uninvolved tumor-adjacent lung.

At diagnosis, tumor, uninvolved tumor-adjacent lung and peripheral blood were collected and then preserved as a mix of FFPE and fresh-frozen material. For TCR repertoire profiling, the blood samples were analyzed as peripheral blood mononuclear cells. V is cut by 3 bases and J by 2 bases, and the space between the germline ends is 13 bases. From its cysteine to its phenylalanine, the CDR3 spans 15 amino acids. The only DNA kept is the CDR3, 45 bases in frame from the first base. In the germline V gene, CDR1 corresponds to MDHEN and CDR2 to SYDVKM. As regards this clone: Its antigen target is currently unknown. No much larger clone exists at a distance of one base, and base qualities are not known.

TCR beta CDR3 regions were sequenced from DNA using the immunoSEQ Assay. The authors processed their data as follows. T cell density was computed as TCR beta template counts normalized to usable DNA estimated by amplifying housekeeping genes. Richness was estimated with the preseqR package, extrapolating to 400,000 templates for PBMC samples and 120,000 templates for tissue samples. Clonality was defined by subtracting Pielou's evenness from one. To identify tissue-enriched TCRs, differential abundance testing was run on productive amino-acid clonotypes with a minimum total count of 5 and an alpha of 0.1. The Jaccard Index and the Morisita Overlap Index were used to measure how much the repertoires overlapped between compartments. TCR beta CDR3s were clustered by GLIPH together with public tetramer-defined viral CDR3s, and at least three viral sequences plus V-gene enrichment were required for viral motifs. TCRdb took over this immuneACCESS table, retaining in-frame rearrangements with V and J assigned. Such tables are incomplete; in checked studies, under half of the missing clones stem from an unresolved V gene, and the remainder is unexplained. D and trimming come from the DNA, and the V and J calls and clone size come from that table. This sample has about 21,000 clones in its table, and approximately 84% of those were observed once. The ten largest make up about 2.4% of the sample.

The TCR originated in a man aged 35 to 69 with stage I lung adenocarcinoma. The specimen was peripheral blood, collected before any cancer treatment. This sequence uses TRBV28 and TRBJ2-5; the D assignment is uncertain and may be TRBD1 or TRBD2, with 5 bases supporting each. The bases are TGTGCCAGCAGTTTCCTGTCGTGGGGGCAAGAGACCCAGTACTTC. Its coded protein is CASSFLSWGQETQYF. Full variable domain (CDR3 extended with the reference TRBV28 and TRBJ2-5 proteins): DVKVTQSSRYLVKRTGEKVFLECVQDMDHENMFWYRQDPGLGLRLIYFSYDVKMKEKGDIPEGYSVSREKKERFSLILESASTNQTSMYLCASSFLSWGQETQYFGPGTRLLVL.